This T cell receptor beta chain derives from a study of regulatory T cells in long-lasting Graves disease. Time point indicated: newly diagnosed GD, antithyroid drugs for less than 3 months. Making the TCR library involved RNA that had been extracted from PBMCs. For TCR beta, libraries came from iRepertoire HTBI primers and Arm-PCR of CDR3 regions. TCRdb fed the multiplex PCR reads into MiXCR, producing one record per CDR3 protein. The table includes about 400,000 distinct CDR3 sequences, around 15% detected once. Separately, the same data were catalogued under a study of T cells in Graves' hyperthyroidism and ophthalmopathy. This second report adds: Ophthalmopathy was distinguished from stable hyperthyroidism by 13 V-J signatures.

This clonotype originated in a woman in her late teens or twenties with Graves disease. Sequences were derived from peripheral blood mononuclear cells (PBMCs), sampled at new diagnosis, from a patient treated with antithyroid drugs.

CDR3 coding DNA: TGTGCCAGCAGTTACTTGGAAGGGGTAGATCAGCCCCAGCATTTT. Its protein is CASSYLEGVDQPQHF. The rearrangement uses TRBV6-5 and TRBJ1-5; D is possibly TRBD1 (5 bases). CDR3 length: 15 amino acids. Per the germline V gene, CDR1 is MNHEY and CDR2 is SVGAGI. Trimming removed 1 base from V and 5 bases from J, with 12 bases in between.